Each of the 25 T cell receptor beta chains below was sequenced from the same sample in a study of blood T cell repertoires in COVID-19. Generated by immunoSEQ multiplex PCR, the TCRdb table keeps only in-frame clones and is missing some. The sample has 68,000 or so clones; around 80% are singletons. Sequencing used peripheral blood. These receptors were obtained from a human donor in a cohort sampled during active COVID-19.

The J gene is TRBJ1-1, the V gene TRBV2; D remains ambiguous. The germline V gene encodes CDR1 SNHLY and CDR2 FYNNEI. This CDR3 comprises 14 residues. V was clipped by 6 bases and J by 0 bases, with 11 bases between them. CDR3 coding DNA: TGTGCCAGCAGCGCAGGACTAATGAACACTGAAGCTTTCTTT. This translates into CASSAGLMNTEAFF.

This chain links TRBV7-9 with TRBJ1-4; tentatively, D is TRBD1 (6 bases). Germline V gene lookup returns CDR1 SEHNR and CDR2 FQNEAQ (reference sequence). The CDR3 sequence is 15 residues long. The ends were cut back, 5 bases at V and 7 bases at J, with 17 bases in the middle. DNA of the CDR3: TGTGCCAGCAGCCACCGCAGGGGAGTATTTGAAAAACTGTTTTTT. As protein: CASSHRRGVFEKLFF. Combining the CDR3 with reference TRBV7-9 and TRBJ1-4 gives the whole variable domain DTGVSQNPRHKITKRGQNVTFRCDPISEHNRLYWYRQTLGQGPEFLTYFQNEAQLEKSRLLSDRFSAERPKGSFSTLEIQRTEQGDSAMYLCASSHRRGVFEKLFFGSGTQLSVL.

In nucleotides, the CDR3 is TGTGCCAGTCAACGGACTGGCTCGTTTGAGACCCAGTACTTC. Its translation is CASQRTGSFETQYF. The chain joins TRBV7-2 to TRBJ2-5, with D possibly being TRBD2 (5 bases). This CDR3 has 14 residues. CDR1 is SGHTA and CDR2 is FQGNSA in the germline V gene. Trimming removed 9 bases at V and 5 bases at J, with 19 bases between.

In this sample, this clone turned up many times. The V call is TRBV6-1, the J call TRBJ2-1; D may be TRBD2 (5 bases). V gave up 2 bases and J gave up 2 bases, with 13 bases separating them. CDR3 length: 16 residues. Germline V gene sequence: CDR1 MNHNS, CDR2 SASEGT. CDR3 sequence (DNA): TGTGCCAGCAGTGAACAACTAGTCCTCACCTACAATGAGCAGTTCTTC. Translating it yields CASSEQLVLTYNEQFF.

The J gene is TRBJ1-6, the V gene TRBV2, with 11 bases fitting TRBD1. The trim removed 6 bases at V and 15 bases at J, leaving 10 bases unmatched. The germline gives CDR1 SNHLY, CDR2 FYNNEI. CDR3 length equals 14 residues. CDR3 loop: CASRPGTGGLLLHF. CDR3 sequence (DNA): TGTGCCAGCAGGCCCGGGACAGGGGGTTTACTCCTCCACTTT.

J is TRBJ2-3 and V is TRBV18; 12 nucleotides align to TRBD2. This CDR3 comprises 16 residues. With V trimmed by 4 bases and J by 5 bases, 7 bases remained unmatched. CDR1 and CDR2 (germline): KGHSH, LQKENI. CDR3 sequence reads: CASSLSTSGSVDTQYF. The DNA for the CDR3 is TGTGCCAGCTCACTATCGACTAGCGGGAGTGTAGATACGCAGTATTTT.

The J gene is TRBJ2-1, the V gene TRBV7-8; 10 nucleotides align to TRBD2. The CDR3 runs to 15 residues. V dropped 1 base and J dropped 5; count of bases not matched to a gene: 2. CDR1 SGHVS and CDR2 FQNEAQ come from the germline V gene. The CDR3 DNA follows: TGTGCCAGCAGCTTAGAAGGACTAGCGGACAATGAGCAGTTCTTC. It yields the protein CASSLEGLADNEQFF.

This clone was counted once. The V and J genes are TRBV7-9 and TRBJ1-6; unclear D gene. This CDR3 region has 14 residues. Trimming pared 3 bases from V and 5 bases from J, leaving 8 bases between. CDR1 SEHNR and CDR2 FQNEAQ come from the germline V gene (reference sequence). As DNA, the CDR3 is TGTGCCAGCAGCTTGACTGGAAATAATTCACCCCTCCACTTT. This encodes CASSLTGNNSPLHF.

In DNA form, the CDR3 reads TGCAGCGTGGGGACTAGCGACGAGCAGTACTTC. Amino acid sequence: CSVGTSDEQYF. The V and J genes are TRBV29-1 and TRBJ2-7, with TRBD2 matching over 10 bases. CDR3 size: 11 residues. The V gene's germline CDR1 is SQVTM and CDR2 ANQGSEA. V dropped 6 bases and J dropped 5; count of bases not matched to a gene: 1.

The J gene is TRBJ1-6, the V gene TRBV28; D unresolved. CDR1 MDHEN and CDR2 SYDVKM come from the germline V gene. This CDR3 region has 12 residues. Trimming took 7 bases from V and 5 from J, leaving 6 bases between them. Here the CDR3 DNA reads TGTGCCAGCAATGTTAATAATTCACCCCTCCACTTT. This codes for CASNVNNSPLHF.

The genes are TRBV29-1 and TRBJ1-1; weak D call: TRBD1 (6 bases). The germline V and J ends were trimmed by 2 bases and 4 bases, with 11 bases remaining between them. In germline, CDR1 is SQVTM, CDR2 ANQGSEA. The CDR3 consists of 13 residues. CDR3 residues: CSVETGRGTEAFF. The CDR3 region has the DNA TGCAGCGTTGAAACAGGGCGAGGCACTGAAGCTTTCTTT.

The chain has TRBV3-1 (or the pseudogene TRBV3-2) and TRBJ1-1, with D possibly TRBD1 on 6 matching bases. Germline loops: CDR1 LGHDT, CDR2 YNNKEL (reference sequence). The length of the CDR3 is 16 residues. Trimming took off 4 bases at V and 2 bases at J, with 17 bases between the two ends. The CDR3, as DNA: TGTGCCAGCAGCCGCCTTCCGGGACACCAAAACACTGAAGCTTTCTTT. This codes for CASSRLPGHQNTEAFF.

The chain employs TRBV10-3 and TRBJ2-1; a possible D gene is TRBD2 (7 bases). Per the germline V gene, CDR1 is ENHRY and CDR2 is SYGVKD. Trimming removed 4 bases from V and 8 bases from J, with 15 bases in between. This CDR3 spans 14 amino acids. The CDR3 protein is CAISAAGARDEQFF. As DNA, the CDR3 is TGTGCCATCAGTGCTGCGGGGGCCCGAGATGAGCAGTTCTTC.

The chain joins TRBV11-2 to TRBJ2-5; 10 bases line up with TRBD2. Germline CDR1 reads SGHAT; CDR2 reads FQNNGV. The CDR3 has 18 residues. Trimming removed 4 bases from V and 2 bases from J; junction bases left unmatched: 13. The CDR3 DNA reads as TGTGCCAGCAGCTCCCGGGTGGCTAGCGGGAGAGGTCAAGAGACCCAGTACTTC. It is translated as CASSSRVASGRGQETQYF.

The J gene is TRBJ1-4, the V gene TRBV28; 7 bases line up with TRBD1. There are 15 residues in the CDR3. CDR1 MDHEN and CDR2 SYDVKM come from the germline V gene. Unmatched junction bases numbered 6, after V lost 4 bases and J lost 4 bases. CDR3 sequence reads: CASSWQGGGNEKLFF. CDR3 DNA sequence: TGTGCCAGCAGTTGGCAAGGGGGCGGTAATGAAAAACTGTTTTTT.

CDR3 nucleotides: TGTGCCAGTAGTATTATTCTCCTGGAGGGACTAGCGGGTGATCGGGCCAAAAACATTCAGTACTTC. Protein sequence: CASSIILLEGLAGDRAKNIQYF. The V call is TRBV19, the J call TRBJ2-4; TRBD2 matches at 12 bases. Looked up from germline, CDR1 is LNHDA and CDR2 is SQIVND (reference sequence). The CDR3 has 22 residues. V was clipped by 3 bases and J by 1 base; unmatched bases: 19.

In regard to this clone: A read error is possible here, since a much larger clone lies one base away. This chain links TRBV11-2 with TRBJ2-7, with D hard to call. This CDR3 spans 11 amino acids. Germline V lookup: CDR1 SGHAT, CDR2 FQNNGV. Trimming left V 4 bases short and J 2 bases short, with 3 bases between. The CDR3, as DNA: TGTGCCAGCAGCTCCGCCTACGAGCAGTACTTC. Protein product: CASSSAYEQYF.

V and J are TRBV28 and TRBJ2-3; 8 bases are a match to TRBD1. Trimming cost V 6 bases and J 2 bases; bases outside gene matches: 4. The CDR3 is 14 amino acids. CDR1 is MDHEN and CDR2 is SYDVKM in the germline V gene. CDR3 residues: CASRRTGYTDTQYF. The CDR3 DNA follows: TGTGCCAGCAGGAGGACAGGGTACACAGATACGCAGTATTTT.

For this clone: One end of the junction fails to match germline, which may point to a read error. The J gene is TRBJ2-5, the V gene TRBV7-7; 7 bases line up with TRBD2. Germline assignment: CDR1 SSHAT and CDR2 FNYEAQ (reference sequence). The CDR3 contains 14 residues. CDR3 sequence: CASSLPGGQETQYF. In DNA form, the CDR3 reads TGTGCTAGCAGCCTCCCCGGGGGGCAAGAGACCCAGTACTTC.

This rearrangement joins TRBV7-2 to TRBJ2-1; 8 bases match TRBD1. CDR3 length: 15 amino acids. The V and J ends lost 2 bases and 7 bases, in that order; junction bases with no gene match: 7. Germline V gene lookup returns CDR1 SGHTA and CDR2 FQGNSA. In nucleotides, the CDR3 is TGTGCCAGCAGCTTACATCTCGGACAGGGAAATGAGCAGTTCTTC. Protein product: CASSLHLGQGNEQFF.

The chain couples TRBV11-2 to TRBJ1-2; perhaps TRBD1 as D (6 bases). The V gene lost 3 bases and the J gene lost 3 bases, with 11 bases spanning the gap. This CDR3 has 14 amino acids. The germline gives CDR1 SGHAT, CDR2 FQNNGV. In DNA, the CDR3 is TGTGCCAGCAGCTTGGGCAGGGGAGACTATGGCTACACCTTC. Amino acids: CASSLGRGDYGYTF.

The CDR3 DNA follows: TGTGCCAGCAGCCTCGGTTGGGGAGATACCGGGGAGCTGTTTTTT. The encoded protein is CASSLGWGDTGELFF. This chain uses TRBV11-2 with TRBJ2-2, with D possibly TRBD2 on 5 matching bases. Germline CDR1 reads SGHAT; CDR2 reads FQNNGV. V lost 5 bases and J 5 bases, leaving 15 bases between the germline ends. The CDR3 totals 15 residues. Full variable domain (outside the CDR3, taken from reference TRBV11-2 and TRBJ2-2): EAGVAQSPRYKIIEKRQSVAFWCNPISGHATLYWYQQILGQGPKLLIQFQNNGVVDDSQLPKDRFSAERLKGVDSTLKIQPAKLEDSAVYLCASSLGWGDTGELFFGEGSRLTVL.

This clone turned up a few times. V and J are TRBV7-2 and TRBJ2-5; TRBD2 aligns across 11 bases. Germline assignment: CDR1 SGHTA and CDR2 FQGNSA. The CDR3 has 16 amino acids. Trimming removed 4 bases from V and 2 bases from J; junction bases left unmatched: 6. The CDR3: CASSYPSGGKQETQYF. CDR3 DNA sequence: TGTGCCAGCAGCTACCCTAGCGGGGGGAAACAAGAGACCCAGTACTTC.

This CDR3 reads CASRDKPSTDTQYF. The CDR3 DNA reads TGTGCCAGCAGGGACAAACCTAGCACAGATACGCAGTATTTT. The genes are TRBV2 and TRBJ2-3, with D perhaps TRBD1 (5 bases). CDR1 is SNHLY and CDR2 is FYNNEI in the germline V gene. The CDR3 covers 14 residues. V was shortened by 6 bases and J by 0 bases, with 10 bases between the two germline ends.

This clone was detected only a few times. CDR3 residues: CASSYSRDRVASGYTF. Here the CDR3 DNA reads TGTGCCAGCAGTTACTCGAGGGACAGGGTGGCGTCAGGCTACACCTTC. This sequence joins TRBV6-5 and TRBJ1-2; 9 bases map to TRBD1. Germline values: CDR1 MNHEY, CDR2 SVGAGI. This CDR3 is 16 amino acids long. Trimming took 0 bases from V and 8 from J; bases not matched to a gene: 10.